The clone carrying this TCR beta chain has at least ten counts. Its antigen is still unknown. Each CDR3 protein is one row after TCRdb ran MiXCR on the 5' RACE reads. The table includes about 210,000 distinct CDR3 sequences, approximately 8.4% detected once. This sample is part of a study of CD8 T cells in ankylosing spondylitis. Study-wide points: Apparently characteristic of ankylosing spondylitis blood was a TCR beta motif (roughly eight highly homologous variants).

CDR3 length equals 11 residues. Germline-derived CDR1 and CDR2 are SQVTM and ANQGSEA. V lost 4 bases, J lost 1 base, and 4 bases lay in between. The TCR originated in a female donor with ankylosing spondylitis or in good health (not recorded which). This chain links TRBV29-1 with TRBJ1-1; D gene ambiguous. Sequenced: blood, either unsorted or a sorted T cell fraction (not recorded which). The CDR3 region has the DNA TGCAGCGTTGGGGCGAACACTGAAGCTTTCTTT. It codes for CSVGANTEAFF. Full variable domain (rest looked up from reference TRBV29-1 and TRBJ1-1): SAVISQKPSRDICQRGTSLTIQCQVDSQVTMMFWYRQQPGQSLTLIATANQGSEATYESGFVIDKFPISRPNLTFSTLTVSNMSPEDSSIYLCSVGANTEAFFGQGTRLTVV.